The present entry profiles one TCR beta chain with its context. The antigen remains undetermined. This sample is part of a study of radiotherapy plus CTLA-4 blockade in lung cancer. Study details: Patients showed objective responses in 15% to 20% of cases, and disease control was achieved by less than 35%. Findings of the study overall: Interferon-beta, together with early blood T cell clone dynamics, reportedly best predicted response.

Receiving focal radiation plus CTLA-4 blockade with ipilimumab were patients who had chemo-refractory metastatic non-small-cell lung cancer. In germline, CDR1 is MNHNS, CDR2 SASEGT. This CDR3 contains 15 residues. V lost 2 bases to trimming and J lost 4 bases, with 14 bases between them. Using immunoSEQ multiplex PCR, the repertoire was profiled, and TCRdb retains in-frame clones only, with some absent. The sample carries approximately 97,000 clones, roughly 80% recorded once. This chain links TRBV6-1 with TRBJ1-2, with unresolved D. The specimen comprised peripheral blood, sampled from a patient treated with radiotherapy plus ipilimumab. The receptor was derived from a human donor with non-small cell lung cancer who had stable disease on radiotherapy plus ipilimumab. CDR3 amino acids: CASSEINRSFYGYTF. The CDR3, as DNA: TGTGCCAGCAGTGAAATTAACAGATCGTTCTATGGCTACACCTTC.